One and the same sample provided the 20 T cell receptor beta chains below, sequenced in a study of blood T cell repertoires in COVID-19. Profiled with immunoSEQ multiplex PCR; TCRdb holds only in-frame clones, not every one. The sample consists of approximately 280,000 clones, around 92% of them appearing once. Sequences were obtained from PBMCs or T cells enriched from blood (not recorded which). These receptors came from a woman aged 55 to 70 who had recovered from COVID-19.

In its sample, this clone was seen once. This chain connects TRBV6-1 to TRBJ2-7, with D unresolved. The CDR3 runs to 13 residues. V lost 2 bases, J lost 6 bases, and 11 bases lay in between. Per germline, CDR1 MNHNS and CDR2 SASEGT. In DNA form, the CDR3 reads TGTGCCAGCAGTGAATCCTTCGTTTCCGAGCAGTACTTC. Translation gives CASSESFVSEQYF.

This clone was seen only once. V is TRBV13 and J is TRBJ2-1, with 9 bases aligning to TRBD2. J gave up 0 bases and V 3 bases, and 6 bases lay outside the gene matches. Germline V lookup: CDR1 PRHDT, CDR2 FYEKMQ (reference sequence). The CDR3 extends over 17 amino acids. The CDR3 loop reads CASSFRTSASSYNEQFF. CDR3 in DNA: TGTGCCAGCAGCTTTCGGACTAGCGCGAGCTCCTACAATGAGCAGTTCTTC.

V gene TRBV18 combines with J gene TRBJ1-1, with D hard to call. V shed 0 bases and J shed 1 base, with 6 bases lying between them. Looked up from germline, CDR1 is KGHSH and CDR2 is LQKENI. The CDR3 sequence is 14 residues long. The CDR3 nucleotides read TGTGCCAGCTCACCACCGTCAGAGAACACTGAAGCTTTCTTT. Protein product: CASSPPSENTEAFF. Supplemented by reference TRBV18 and TRBJ1-1, the full variable domain reads NAGVMQNPRHLVRRRGQEARLRCSPMKGHSHVYWYRQLPEEGLKFMVYLQKENIIDESGMPKERFSAEFPKEGPSILRIQQVVRGDSAAYFCASSPPSENTEAFFGQGTRLTVV.

The gene calls are TRBV5-1 and TRBJ1-2; 9 positions agree with TRBD1. The CDR3 consists of 13 residues. Germline V gives CDR1 SGHRS, CDR2 YFSETQ. The V segment lost 4 bases and the J segment 4 bases; nucleotides outside the gene matches: 2. This CDR3 is CASSKGQGYGYTF. CDR3 in DNA: TGCGCCAGCAGCAAGGGACAGGGCTATGGCTACACCTTC. The whole variable domain, filled in from reference TRBV5-1 and TRBJ1-2, reads KAGVTQTPRYLIKTRGQQVTLSCSPISGHRSVSWYQQTPGQGLQFLFEYFSETQRNKGNFPGRFSGRQFSNSRSEMNVSTLELGDSALYLCASSKGQGYGYTFGSGTRLTVV.

This clone has only one observation. V and J are TRBV18 and TRBJ2-3, with 8 bases fitting TRBD2. The V segment lost 6 bases and the J segment 6 bases; nucleotides outside the gene matches: 11. The germline CDR1 and CDR2 sequences are KGHSH and LQKENI. CDR3 size: 15 residues. CDR3 residues: CASSSSGGPSDTQYF. CDR3 bases: TGTGCCAGCTCCAGTTCGGGGGGGCCTTCGGATACGCAGTATTTT.

The rearrangement links TRBV4-1 to TRBJ1-3; D gene unclear. Per the germline V gene, CDR1 is MGHRA and CDR2 is YSYEKL. This CDR3 has 13 amino acids. The V and J ends lost 2 bases and 3 bases respectively, with 5 bases between them. The CDR3 loop is CASSQSGGNTIYF. The CDR3 DNA reads as TGCGCCAGCAGCCAAAGCGGTGGAAACACCATATATTTT.

This chain connects TRBV11-1 to TRBJ2-7; possible D gene TRBD2, 5 bases. This CDR3 has 13 amino acids. V was pared by 1 base and J by 4 bases, with 8 bases between. Germline CDR1 and CDR2: SGHAT and FQDESV (reference sequence). CDR3 sequence: CASSLGGGYEQYF. CDR3 coding DNA: TGTGCCAGCAGCTTAGGAGGCGGGTACGAGCAGTACTTC.

The rearrangement joins TRBV10-3 to TRBJ2-7; unclear D gene. The CDR3 spans 11 residues. V gave up 5 bases and J gave up 2 bases, with 4 bases separating them. Per germline, CDR1 ENHRY and CDR2 SYGVKD. As DNA, the CDR3 is TGTGCCATCAGTACAGCCTACGAGCAGTACTTC. Protein product: CAISTAYEQYF.

In this sample, this clone turned up once. The chain couples TRBV27 to TRBJ2-1; D is uncertain. Germline CDR1 and CDR2: MNHEY and SMNVEV (reference sequence). V shed 4 bases and J shed 3 bases, with 19 bases lying between them. The CDR3 runs 17 residues. DNA of the CDR3: TGTGCCAGCAGTTCCCACCTTGCGCGGCGGAACTACAATGAGCAGTTCTTC. Its protein product is CASSSHLARRNYNEQFF.

The chain has TRBV19 and TRBJ2-2, with D tentatively TRBD1 (6 bases). This CDR3 region has 14 residues. The V and J ends lost 3 bases and 7 bases respectively, with 12 bases between them. Per germline, CDR1 LNHDA and CDR2 SQIVND (reference sequence). CDR3 residues: CASSITGSGGELFF. The CDR3, as DNA: TGTGCCAGTAGTATTACAGGGTCGGGCGGGGAGCTGTTTTTT.

The rearrangement uses TRBV2 and TRBJ2-1; no clear D gene. The germline V gene encodes CDR1 SNHLY and CDR2 FYNNEI. The CDR3 is 14 amino acids. The V end lost 2 bases, the J end lost 0 bases, and 5 bases lay between the germline ends. CDR3 DNA sequence: TGTGCCAGCAGTGAAATGAGCTCCTACAATGAGCAGTTCTTC. Residues: CASSEMSSYNEQFF.

This sequence joins TRBV18 and TRBJ2-3; 8 bases align to TRBD1. The V gene end was trimmed by 2 bases and the J gene end by 8 bases; junction bases not matched to a gene: 9. The CDR3 is 15 amino acids. CDR1 is KGHSH and CDR2 is LQKENI in the germline V gene. The CDR3 region is CASSPRGQGAGTQYF. The CDR3 DNA sequence: TGTGCCAGCTCACCAAGGGGCCAGGGGGCAGGTACGCAGTATTTT. Filled out from reference TRBV18 and TRBJ2-3, the complete variable domain reads NAGVMQNPRHLVRRRGQEARLRCSPMKGHSHVYWYRQLPEEGLKFMVYLQKENIIDESGMPKERFSAEFPKEGPSILRIQQVVRGDSAAYFCASSPRGQGAGTQYFGPGTRLTVL.

The V gene is TRBV7-9, the J gene TRBJ2-5; weak D call: TRBD2 (6 bases). Per germline, CDR1 SEHNR and CDR2 FQNEAQ (reference sequence). CDR3 size: 15 residues. V was trimmed by 5 bases and J by 5 bases, leaving 18 bases between them. CDR3 loop: CASSPRFGTPETQYF. CDR3 DNA: TGTGCCAGCAGCCCCCGGTTCGGGACTCCTGAGACCCAGTACTTC.

The chain couples TRBV5-1 to TRBJ2-2; a possible D gene is TRBD2 (5 bases). The V end lost 3 bases, the J end lost 6 bases, and 9 bases lay between the germline ends. The germline V gene has CDR1 SGHRS and CDR2 YFSETQ. This CDR3 region has 13 residues. CDR3 residues: CASSSTRPGELFF. The CDR3 DNA is TGCGCCAGCAGCTCCACTAGGCCCGGGGAGCTGTTTTTT.

In its sample, this clone was seen once. This sequence joins TRBV19 and TRBJ2-7; 11 bases line up with TRBD2. CDR3 length equals 14 residues. Germline lookup yields CDR1 LNHDA and CDR2 SQIVND (reference sequence). The V gene end was trimmed by 10 bases and the J gene end by 0 bases; junction bases not matched to a gene: 5. The CDR3 DNA reads TGTGCCACCGGGGGACTAGCGGACTCCTACGAGCAGTACTTC. It specifies CATGGLADSYEQYF.

J is TRBJ1-4 and V is TRBV3-1 (or the pseudogene TRBV3-2); D is uncertain. The CDR3 runs 13 residues. V was clipped by 2 bases and J by 8 bases, with 9 bases between them. Germline CDR1 is LGHDT and CDR2 is YNNKEL (reference sequence). The CDR3 region is CASSQIAGEKLFF. CDR3 in DNA: TGTGCCAGCAGCCAAATAGCTGGGGAAAAACTGTTTTTT.

V is TRBV5-1 and J is TRBJ1-1; D ambiguous. This CDR3 has 15 residues. The germline V gene encodes CDR1 SGHRS and CDR2 YFSETQ. V gave up 5 bases and J gave up 4 bases, with 18 bases separating them. In nucleotides, the CDR3 is TGCGCCAGCAGATCGGACCCACCGGGAGGCACTGAAGCTTTCTTT. Encoded protein: CASRSDPPGGTEAFF.

The V call is TRBV24-1, the J call TRBJ2-5; weak D call: TRBD1 (5 bases). Trimming took 4 bases from V and 4 from J, leaving 12 bases between them. The length of the CDR3 is 14 residues. Germline V gene lookup returns CDR1 KGHDR and CDR2 SFDVKD. CDR3 DNA sequence: TGTGCCACCAGTGACCCGACAGAGCGAGAGACCCAGTACTTC. Translating gives CATSDPTERETQYF.

The chain recombines TRBV9 with TRBJ2-1; 9 nucleotides match TRBD2. Per germline, CDR1 SGDLS and CDR2 YYNGEE. The CDR3 covers 16 residues. V lost 4 bases, J lost 4 bases, and 9 bases stayed unmatched. CDR3 protein: CASSILGTSNYNEQFF. In nucleotides, the CDR3 is TGTGCCAGCAGCATCCTGGGGACTAGCAATTACAATGAGCAGTTCTTC.

The chain couples TRBV4-1 to TRBJ2-7, with 8 bases fitting TRBD1. The V segment lost 2 bases and the J segment 2 bases; nucleotides outside the gene matches: 5. CDR3 length: 15 amino acids. CDR1 and CDR2 from the germline V gene are MGHRA and YSYEKL. The CDR3 spells CASSQQGQGTYEQYF. The CDR3, as DNA: TGCGCCAGCAGCCAACAAGGACAGGGAACCTACGAGCAGTACTTC.